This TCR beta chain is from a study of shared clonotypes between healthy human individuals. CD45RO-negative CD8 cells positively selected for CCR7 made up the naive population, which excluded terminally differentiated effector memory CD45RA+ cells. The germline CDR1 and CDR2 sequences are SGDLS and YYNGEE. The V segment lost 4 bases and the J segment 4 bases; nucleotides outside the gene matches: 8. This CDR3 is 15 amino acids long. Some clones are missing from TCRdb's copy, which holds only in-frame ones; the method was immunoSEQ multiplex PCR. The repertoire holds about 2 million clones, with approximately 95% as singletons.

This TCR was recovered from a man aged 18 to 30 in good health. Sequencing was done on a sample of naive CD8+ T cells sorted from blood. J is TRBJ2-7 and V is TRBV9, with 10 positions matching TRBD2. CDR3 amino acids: CASSPEGLAAYEQYF. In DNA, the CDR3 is TGTGCCAGCAGCCCAGAAGGACTAGCGGCGTACGAGCAGTACTTC. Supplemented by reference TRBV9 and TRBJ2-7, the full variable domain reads DSGVTQTPKHLITATGQRVTLRCSPRSGDLSVYWYQQSLDQGLQFLIQYYNGEERAKGNILERFSAQQFPDLHSELNLSSLELGDSALYFCASSPEGLAAYEQYFGPGTRLTVT.